The source of this TCR beta chain is a study of PD-1 blockade in mismatch repair-deficient tumors. About the research overall: Patients had 12 mismatch repair-deficient cancer types, all previously treated and progressing. Broader study findings: Tumor-resident clones, often absent from pretreatment blood, expanded after pembrolizumab and then contracted.

A word on this clone: What it binds is unknown.

Three pembrolizumab responders had their TCRs sequenced. The table came from immunoSEQ multiplex PCR; TCRdb's copy has only in-frame clones and leaves some out. The profile covers about 120,000 clones, with approximately 80% appearing a single time and about 4.7% taken by the ten largest. Germline V CDR1 and CDR2: KGHSH, LQKENI. V lost 5 bases, J lost 0 bases, and 6 bases stayed unmatched. The CDR3 contains 15 residues. The chain combines TRBV18 with TRBJ2-7; 8 nucleotides agree with TRBD1. The source of this sequence is an adult with mismatch repair-deficient cancer. Sequencing used peripheral blood, obtained about 60 weeks after starting pembrolizumab. In DNA form, the CDR3 reads TGTGCCAGCTCATCAGGGACAGGTCGCTCCTACGAGCAGTACTTC. Its translation: CASSSGTGRSYEQYF.